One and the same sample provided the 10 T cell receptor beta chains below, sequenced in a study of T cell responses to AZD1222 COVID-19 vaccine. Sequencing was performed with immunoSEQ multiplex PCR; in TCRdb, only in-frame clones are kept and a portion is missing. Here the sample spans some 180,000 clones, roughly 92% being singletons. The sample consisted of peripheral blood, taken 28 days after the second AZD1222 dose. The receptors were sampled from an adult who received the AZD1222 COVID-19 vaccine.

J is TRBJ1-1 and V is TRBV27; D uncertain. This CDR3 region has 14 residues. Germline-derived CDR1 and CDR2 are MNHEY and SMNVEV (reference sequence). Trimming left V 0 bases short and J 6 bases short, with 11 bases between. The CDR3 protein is CASSLSRAGPEAFF. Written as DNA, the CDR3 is TGTGCCAGCAGTTTATCGAGGGCAGGCCCTGAAGCTTTCTTT.

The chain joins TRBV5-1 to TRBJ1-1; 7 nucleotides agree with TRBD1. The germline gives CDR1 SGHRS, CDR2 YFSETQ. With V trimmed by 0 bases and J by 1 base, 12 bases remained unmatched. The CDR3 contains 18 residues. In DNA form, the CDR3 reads TGCGCCAGCAGCTTGGGGATCCACAGGGGACCGTCGAACACTGAAGCTTTCTTT. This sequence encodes CASSLGIHRGPSNTEAFF.

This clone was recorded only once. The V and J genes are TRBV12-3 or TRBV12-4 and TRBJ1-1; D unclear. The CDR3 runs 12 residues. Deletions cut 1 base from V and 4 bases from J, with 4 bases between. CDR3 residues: CASSLVPTEAFF. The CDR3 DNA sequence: TGTGCCAGCAGTTTAGTTCCCACTGAAGCTTTCTTT.

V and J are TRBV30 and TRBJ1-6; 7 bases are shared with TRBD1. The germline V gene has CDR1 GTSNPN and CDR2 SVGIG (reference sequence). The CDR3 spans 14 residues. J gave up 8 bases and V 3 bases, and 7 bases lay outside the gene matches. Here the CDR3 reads CAWSLTGRHSPLHF. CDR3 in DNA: TGTGCCTGGAGCCTGACAGGGCGGCATTCACCCCTCCACTTT.

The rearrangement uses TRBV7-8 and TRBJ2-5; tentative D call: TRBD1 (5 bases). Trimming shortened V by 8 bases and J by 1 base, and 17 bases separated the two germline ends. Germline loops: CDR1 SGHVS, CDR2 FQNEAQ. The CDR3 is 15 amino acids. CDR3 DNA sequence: TGTGCCAGCCTCACAGGTCGGTTTGCCCAAGAGACCCAGTACTTC. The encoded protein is CASLTGRFAQETQYF.

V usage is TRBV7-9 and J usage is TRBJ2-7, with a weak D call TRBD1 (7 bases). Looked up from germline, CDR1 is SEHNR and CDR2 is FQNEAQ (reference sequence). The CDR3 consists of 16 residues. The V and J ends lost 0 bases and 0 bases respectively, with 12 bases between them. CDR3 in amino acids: CASSLAAGGSSYEQYF. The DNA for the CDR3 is TGTGCCAGCAGCTTAGCGGCAGGGGGGTCCTCCTACGAGCAGTACTTC.

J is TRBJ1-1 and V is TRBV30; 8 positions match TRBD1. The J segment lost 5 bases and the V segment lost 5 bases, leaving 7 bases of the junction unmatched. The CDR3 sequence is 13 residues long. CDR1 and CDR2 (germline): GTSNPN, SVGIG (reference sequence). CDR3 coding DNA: TGTGCCTGGGCCTCAACAGGGGGGACTGAAGCTTTCTTT. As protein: CAWASTGGTEAFF.

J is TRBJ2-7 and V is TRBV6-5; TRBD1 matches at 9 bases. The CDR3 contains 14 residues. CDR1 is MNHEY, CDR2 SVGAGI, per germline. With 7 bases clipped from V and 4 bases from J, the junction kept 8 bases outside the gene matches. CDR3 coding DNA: TGTGCCAGCACATGGGGGACAGGGTCTTACGAGCAGTACTTC. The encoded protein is CASTWGTGSYEQYF.

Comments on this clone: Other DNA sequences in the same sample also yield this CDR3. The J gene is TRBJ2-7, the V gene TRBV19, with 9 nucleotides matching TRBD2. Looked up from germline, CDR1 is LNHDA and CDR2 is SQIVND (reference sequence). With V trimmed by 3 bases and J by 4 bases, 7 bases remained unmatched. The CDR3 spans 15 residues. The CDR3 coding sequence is TGTGCCAGTAGTATCCAAGCGGGAGGTCGGTACGAGCAGTACTTC. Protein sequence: CASSIQAGGRYEQYF.

CDR3 DNA sequence: TGTGCCAGTAGTGCAAACTATGGCTACACCTTC. It specifies CASSANYGYTF. J is TRBJ1-2 and V is TRBV19; D is uncertain. Germline CDR1 and CDR2: LNHDA and SQIVND (reference sequence). The length of the CDR3 is 11 residues. V was shortened by 5 bases and J by 2 bases, with 3 bases between the two germline ends.